These 27 T cell receptor beta chains share one sample of origin, sequenced in a study of cytomegalovirus exposure and HLA in healthy donors. This table comes from immunoSEQ multiplex PCR, and its TCRdb copy is limited to in-frame clones, with some not included. The table shows roughly 59,000 clones, with around 93% occurring only once. Sequenced material: PBMCs. The source of these receptors is a woman between 18 and 29 years old in good health and CMV-seropositive.

This clone was detected only once. The chain couples TRBV19 to TRBJ1-5; no reliable D call. Trimming left V 5 bases short and J 7 bases short, with 15 bases between. This CDR3 has 14 residues. In germline, CDR1 is LNHDA, CDR2 SQIVND (reference sequence). The CDR3 sequence is CASSPDRVWQPQHF. CDR3 nucleotides: TGTGCCAGTAGTCCCGACCGGGTTTGGCAGCCCCAGCATTTT.

As for this clone: The sample contains more than one DNA sequence encoding this CDR3. The chain is built from TRBV5-1 and TRBJ1-1; D gene ambiguous. The CDR3 covers 13 residues. Trimming pared 0 bases from V and 3 bases from J, leaving 6 bases between. CDR1 is SGHRS, CDR2 YFSETQ, per germline. In nucleotides, the CDR3 is TGCGCCAGCAGCTTGGCGGGTGACACTGAAGCTTTCTTT. Translating gives CASSLAGDTEAFF.

The chain is built from TRBV29-1 and TRBJ1-4; 10 bases match TRBD1. The CDR3 has 13 residues. Germline CDR1 SQVTM, CDR2 ANQGSEA. The trim removed 6 bases at V and 5 bases at J, leaving 3 bases unmatched. CDR3 sequence: CSVTGQGNEKLFF. The CDR3 nucleotides are TGCAGCGTAACGGGACAGGGGAATGAAAAACTGTTTTTT.

V is TRBV29-1 and J is TRBJ1-2; 9 nucleotides align to TRBD1. CDR3 length: 13 residues. Germline loops: CDR1 SQVTM, CDR2 ANQGSEA. Unmatched junction bases numbered 4, after V lost 4 bases and J lost 4 bases. The CDR3 reads CSVGDRESYGYTF. CDR3 sequence (DNA): TGCAGCGTTGGGGACAGGGAGTCCTATGGCTACACCTTC.

The V and J genes are TRBV27 and TRBJ2-1; 10 bases map to TRBD2. J lost 0 bases, V lost 6 bases, and 5 bases had no gene match. From germline, CDR1 is MNHEY and CDR2 SMNVEV (reference sequence). The CDR3 loop spans 16 amino acids. CDR3 protein: CASSPLAGSSYNEQFF. The DNA for the CDR3 is TGTGCCAGCAGCCCACTAGCGGGGAGCTCCTACAATGAGCAGTTCTTC.

J is TRBJ1-3 and V is TRBV2; D call uncertain. V shed 4 bases and J shed 7 bases, with 17 bases lying between them. The CDR3 is made up of 15 amino acids. Germline CDR1 SNHLY, CDR2 FYNNEI. The CDR3: CASSVPWTGNNTIYF. For the CDR3, the DNA is TGTGCCAGCAGTGTCCCGTGGACGGGGAATAACACCATATATTTT.

The chain links TRBV7-2 to TRBJ2-2; no definite D call. Germline V gene sequence: CDR1 SGHTA, CDR2 FQGNSA. Trimming stripped 7 bases from V and 3 bases from J, with 15 bases between. The CDR3 is 15 residues long. The CDR3 protein is CASTLPKAYTGELFF. The CDR3 nucleotides read TGTGCCAGCACACTACCCAAAGCATACACCGGGGAGCTGTTTTTT.

V is TRBV6-5 and J is TRBJ1-1, with a weak D call TRBD1 (5 bases). The V end lost 6 bases, the J end lost 2 bases, and 16 bases lay between the germline ends. Germline V gene sequence: CDR1 MNHEY, CDR2 SVGAGI. The CDR3 is made up of 15 amino acids. CDR3 in DNA: TGTGCCAGCAGAGTTCCAGGGAGGGGAAACACTGAAGCTTTCTTT. Translation gives CASRVPGRGNTEAFF.

The rearrangement links TRBV30 to TRBJ2-5, with D hard to call. The V end was cut by 0 bases, the J end by 4 bases, with 6 bases between. The CDR3 sequence is 12 residues long. Germline V gives CDR1 GTSNPN, CDR2 SVGIG (reference sequence). CDR3 region: CAWSVFRETQYF. The CDR3 bases are TGTGCCTGGAGTGTATTCCGAGAGACCCAGTACTTC.

This chain connects TRBV30 to TRBJ2-2; TRBD2 is a possible D gene (6 bases). This CDR3 contains 13 residues. The V end was cut by 3 bases, the J end by 3 bases, with 8 bases between. CDR1 and CDR2 from the germline V gene are GTSNPN and SVGIG (reference sequence). The CDR3 DNA is TGTGCCTGGAGCCGGGGGTACACCGGGGAGCTGTTTTTT. Protein product: CAWSRGYTGELFF.

The rearrangement joins TRBV13 to TRBJ1-1, with D hard to call. The CDR3 has 14 amino acids. Germline CDR1 reads PRHDT; CDR2 reads FYEKMQ (reference sequence). Trimming removed 1 base at V and 1 base at J, with 7 bases between. The CDR3 coding sequence is TGTGCCAGCAGCTTAGAAAGGAGGAACACTGAAGCTTTCTTT. This codes for CASSLERRNTEAFF.

This chain's CDR3 is CASSTHSGTYAGYTF. For the CDR3, the DNA is TGTGCCAGTAGCACGCACTCCGGGACATATGCGGGCTACACCTTC. The V call is TRBV19, the J call TRBJ1-2; a weak D match, TRBD1 (6 bases). Germline V CDR1 and CDR2: LNHDA, SQIVND (reference sequence). Trimming shortened V by 6 bases and J by 8 bases, and 22 bases separated the two germline ends. This CDR3 is 15 amino acids long.

CDR3 nucleotides: TGTGCCAGCACCATCACCCATGGGCTCGCCCTCAATGAGCAGTTCTTC. It specifies CASTITHGLALNEQFF. The genes are TRBV27 and TRBJ2-1; D not certain. V was trimmed by 7 bases and J by 6 bases, leaving 22 bases between them. The CDR3 is 16 amino acids. The germline gives CDR1 MNHEY, CDR2 SMNVEV (reference sequence).

The chain has TRBV9 and TRBJ2-2; 12 nucleotides match TRBD2. The length of the CDR3 is 15 residues. Germline V CDR1 and CDR2: SGDLS, YYNGEE. The ends lost 5 bases at V and 5 bases at J; junction bases unmatched: 4. The CDR3 DNA follows: TGTGCCAGCAGGACTAGCGGGAGAAGTACCGGGGAGCTGTTTTTT. Protein product: CASRTSGRSTGELFF.

The rearrangement uses TRBV29-1 and TRBJ2-7; tentatively, D is TRBD2 (5 bases). Trimming cost V 7 bases and J 3 bases, with 13 bases left between them. This CDR3 is 12 amino acids long. Germline V gene lookup returns CDR1 SQVTM and CDR2 ANQGSEA. CDR3 amino acids: CSGTSGSYEQYF. The CDR3 DNA is TGCAGCGGGACTTCCGGAAGCTACGAGCAGTACTTC.

The J gene is TRBJ1-1, the V gene TRBV19; TRBD1 might be the D (6 bases). The V gene lost 10 bases and the J gene lost 6 bases, with 24 bases spanning the gap. This CDR3 comprises 15 residues. CDR1 LNHDA and CDR2 SQIVND come from the germline V gene (reference sequence). CDR3 sequence (DNA): TGTGCCACGTACTCGGGGGTCGGGGGGCTGTCTGAAGCTTTCTTT. Translated: CATYSGVGGLSEAFF.

V and J are TRBV19 and TRBJ1-2; 9 bases align to TRBD1. CDR1 is LNHDA, CDR2 SQIVND, per germline (reference sequence). The CDR3 loop spans 15 amino acids. V shed 2 bases and J 2 bases; nucleotides not matched to a gene: 3. CDR3 sequence (DNA): TGTGCCAGTAGTATAAGGACAGGGGCAAACTATGGCTACACCTTC. Protein sequence: CASSIRTGANYGYTF.

The chain uses TRBV10-3 and TRBJ2-7, with D perhaps TRBD2 (6 bases). Trimming took off 4 bases at V and 2 bases at J, with 12 bases between the two ends. CDR3 length: 14 residues. Germline assignment: CDR1 ENHRY and CDR2 SYGVKD. The CDR3 bases are TGTGCCATCAGTGGGACTACTAAGGCCTACGAGCAGTACTTC. Residues: CAISGTTKAYEQYF.

This chain links TRBV4-3 with TRBJ2-6; tentative D call: TRBD1 (5 bases). With 2 bases removed from V and 3 bases from J, the gap between germline ends came to 14 bases. Germline V gene lookup returns CDR1 LGHNA and CDR2 YSLEER. CDR3 length: 17 amino acids. CDR3 nucleotide sequence: TGCGCCAGCAGCCAAAATCTGGGGCCAGGTGGGGCCAACGTCCTGACTTTC. Its translation: CASSQNLGPGGANVLTF.

This clone was detected only once. This chain uses TRBV10-3 with TRBJ1-1, with a possible D match to TRBD1 (6 bases). The V gene's germline CDR1 is ENHRY and CDR2 SYGVKD. V was clipped by 0 bases and J by 8 bases, with 13 bases between them. The CDR3 totals 14 residues. The CDR3 region is CAISESNRAGEAFF. DNA of the CDR3: TGTGCCATCAGTGAGTCGAACAGGGCTGGGGAAGCTTTCTTT.

The chain combines TRBV6-5 with TRBJ2-1, with D perhaps TRBD1 (6 bases). Germline V gene data show CDR1 as MNHEY and CDR2 as SVGAGI. The CDR3 totals 15 residues. Trimming removed 4 bases at V and 8 bases at J, with 18 bases between. CDR3 sequence (DNA): TGTGCCAGCAGTTTCTGGGGGCGGCGACGGGATGAGCAGTTCTTC. Residues: CASSFWGRRRDEQFF.

The gene calls are TRBV7-9 and TRBJ2-4; 8 bases agree with TRBD1. The V gene end was trimmed by 4 bases and the J gene end by 13 bases; junction bases not matched to a gene: 6. The length of the CDR3 is 12 residues. Germline CDR1 and CDR2: SEHNR and FQNEAQ (reference sequence). DNA of the CDR3: TGTGCCAGCAGCTCCGGGACAGGACACCAGTACTTC. This gives the protein CASSSGTGHQYF.

This rearrangement joins TRBV29-1 to TRBJ1-4; TRBD1 matches at 7 bases. This CDR3 has 13 amino acids. Germline trimming cut 7 bases from V and 4 bases from J; bases unmatched to any gene: 6. CDR1 is SQVTM and CDR2 is ANQGSEA in the germline V gene. CDR3 loop: CSAAAGGNEKLFF. The DNA of the CDR3 is TGCAGCGCTGCGGCAGGGGGTAATGAAAAACTGTTTTTT.

V gene TRBV7-9 combines with J gene TRBJ2-1; 8 bases are shared with TRBD2. Germline lookup yields CDR1 SEHNR and CDR2 FQNEAQ (reference sequence). V shed 1 base and J 9 bases; nucleotides not matched to a gene: 11. The CDR3 covers 16 residues. The CDR3 here is CASSLVLGRVDSEQFF. As DNA, the CDR3 is TGTGCCAGCAGCTTAGTTCTCGGGAGGGTTGACAGTGAGCAGTTCTTC.

The chain combines TRBV5-1 with TRBJ1-1; the match to TRBD1 covers 9 bases. The CDR3 is 16 residues long. Germline assignment: CDR1 SGHRS and CDR2 YFSETQ. V gave up 1 base and J gave up 11 bases; unmatched junction bases: 15. CDR3 sequence: CASSLFITGGDSRAFF. CDR3 in DNA: TGCGCCAGCAGCTTGTTTATAACAGGGGGCGATTCACGGGCTTTCTTT.

This rearrangement joins TRBV7-8 to TRBJ1-5; tentatively, D is TRBD1 (6 bases). Per the germline V gene, CDR1 is SGHVS and CDR2 is FQNEAQ. There are 16 residues in the CDR3. V was shortened by 5 bases and J by 0 bases, with 14 bases between the two germline ends. CDR3 DNA: TGTGCCAGCAGCGCGCCGGGACACTATAGCAATCAGCCCCAGCATTTT. Translation: CASSAPGHYSNQPQHF.

V is TRBV5-1 and J is TRBJ2-2; 9 bases are shared with TRBD2. CDR3 length: 16 amino acids. Germline loops: CDR1 SGHRS, CDR2 YFSETQ. With V trimmed by 5 bases and J by 1 base, 6 bases remained unmatched. The CDR3 nucleotides read TGCGCCAGCAGTCGAGTACTAGCGGGGAACACCGGGGAGCTGTTTTTT. Encoded protein: CASSRVLAGNTGELFF.